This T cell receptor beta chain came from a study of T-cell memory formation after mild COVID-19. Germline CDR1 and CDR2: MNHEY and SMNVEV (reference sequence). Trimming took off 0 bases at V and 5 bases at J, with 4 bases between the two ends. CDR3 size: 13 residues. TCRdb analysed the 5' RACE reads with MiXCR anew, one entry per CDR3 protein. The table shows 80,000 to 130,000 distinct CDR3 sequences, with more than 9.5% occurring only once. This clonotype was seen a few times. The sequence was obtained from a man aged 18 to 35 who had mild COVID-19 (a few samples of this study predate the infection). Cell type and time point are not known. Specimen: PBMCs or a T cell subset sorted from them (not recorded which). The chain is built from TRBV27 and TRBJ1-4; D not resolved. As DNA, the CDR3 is TGTGCCAGCAGTTTATCGCCAAATGAAAAACTGTTTTTT. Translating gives CASSLSPNEKLFF.